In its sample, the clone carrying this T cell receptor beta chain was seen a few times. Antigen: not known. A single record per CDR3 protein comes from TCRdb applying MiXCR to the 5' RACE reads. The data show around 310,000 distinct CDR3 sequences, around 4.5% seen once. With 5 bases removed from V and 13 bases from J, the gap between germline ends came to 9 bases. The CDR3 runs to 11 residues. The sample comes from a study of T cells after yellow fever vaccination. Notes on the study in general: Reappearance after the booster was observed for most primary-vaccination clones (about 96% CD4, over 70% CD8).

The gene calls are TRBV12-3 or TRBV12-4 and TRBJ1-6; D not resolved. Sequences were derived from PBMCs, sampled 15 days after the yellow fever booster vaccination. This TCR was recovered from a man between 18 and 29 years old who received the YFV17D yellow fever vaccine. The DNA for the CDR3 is TGTGCCAGCAGTGGGAGCGGCCCCCTCCACTTT. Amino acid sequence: CASSGSGPLHF.